This is a list of T cell receptor beta chains from one sample in a study of T cell changes during pregnancy in multiple sclerosis. The method was immunoSEQ multiplex PCR; TCRdb's version includes in-frame clones alone and lacks a portion of them. The sample contains 75,000 to 95,000 clones, less than 95% of which appear only once. The specimen comprised peripheral blood, sampled in the first trimester of pregnancy. The receptors derive from a female donor in good health, enrolled as a control in a pregnancy study. Each CDR3 is given with its conserved first and last residue. D genes are given only for firm matches. Only part of the rows carry a size: once, few, many, or a class if the clone is expanded.

V	J	D	size	CDR3	DNA
TRBV4-3	TRBJ1-1	-	-	CASSRGHSNTEAFF	TGCGCCAGCAGCCGTGGACACTCGAACACTGAAGCTTTCTTT
TRBV6-5	TRBJ1-6	-	-	CASRRGNSPLHF	TGTGCCTCGCGAAGAGGGAATTCACCCCTCCACTTT
TRBV4-1	TRBJ2-5	-	-	CASYSTYF	TGCGCCAGCTATAGCACGTACTTC
TRBV2	TRBJ1-6	TRBD1	-	CASTPGQGGSPLHF	TGTGCCAGCACCCCGGGACAGGGAGGCTCACCCCTCCACTTT
TRBV10-2	TRBJ2-3	TRBD2	-	CASSEPGGVEDTQYF	TGCGCCAGCAGTGAGCCCGGGGGGGTGGAAGATACGCAGTATTTT
TRBV29-1	TRBJ2-7	TRBD1	-	CSVEDGLTGDYEQYF	TGCAGCGTTGAAGATGGTTTGACAGGGGACTACGAGCAGTACTTC
TRBV7-6	TRBJ1-5	-	-	CASSLGTNQPQHF	TGTGCCAGCAGCTTAGGGACAAATCAGCCCCAGCATTTT
TRBV19	TRBJ1-3	-	-	CASSFGSSGNTIYF	TGTGCCAGTTCCTTTGGGAGCTCTGGAAACACCATATATTTT
TRBV7-2	TRBJ1-6	TRBD1	-	CASSSPGQGISIFHF	TGTGCCAGCAGCTCGCCGGGACAGGGGATTTCTATATTCCACTTT
TRBV18	TRBJ1-6	TRBD1	-	CASSPPPGQVVYSPLHF	TGTGCCAGCTCACCACCCCCGGGACAGGTTGTTTATTCACCCCTCCACTTT
TRBV9	TRBJ2-3	-	-	CASSASRGGTDTQYF	TGTGCCAGCAGCGCAAGCAGGGGGGGCACAGATACGCAGTATTTT
TRBV7-9	TRBJ2-5	TRBD2	-	CASSPAGLAGQETQYF	TGTGCCAGCAGCCCCGCCGGACTAGCGGGGCAAGAGACCCAGTACTTC
TRBV28	TRBJ2-6	TRBD1	-	CASSPQGQGLRSGANVLTF	TGTGCCAGCAGTCCCCAAGGACAGGGCCTAAGGTCTGGGGCCAACGTCCTGACTTTC
TRBV4-3	TRBJ1-2	-	few	CASSQDPRHRNYGYTF	TGCGCCAGCAGCCAAGATCCAAGACACCGTAACTATGGCTACACCTTC
TRBV6-5	TRBJ1-6	-	-	CASSSLSRQFNSPLHF	TGTGCCAGCAGTTCCTTAAGCCGACAGTTTAATTCACCCCTCCACTTT
TRBV9	TRBJ1-3	-	-	CASSALRSEGNTIYF	TGTGCCAGCAGCGCCTTACGGTCCGAGGGAAACACCATATATTTT
TRBV4-3	TRBJ1-3	-	-	CASSPQTGNTIYF	TGCGCCAGCAGCCCCCAGACAGGAAACACCATATATTTT
TRBV5-6	TRBJ1-1	-	-	CASSLRGTEAFF	TGTGCCAGCAGCTTGAGGGGTACTGAAGCTTTCTTT
TRBV7-6	TRBJ1-5	-	-	CASSLKGNQDQPQHF	TGTGCCAGCAGCTTAAAGGGGAATCAGGATCAGCCCCAGCATTTT
TRBV11-2	TRBJ2-3	-	-	CASSLVSPRLSTDTQYF	TGTGCCAGCAGCTTAGTAAGTCCGCGGTTAAGCACAGATACGCAGTATTTT
TRBV2	TRBJ1-1	-	-	CASSPTGSTEAFF	TGTGCCAGCAGTCCCACAGGGTCCACTGAAGCTTTCTTT
TRBV7-8	TRBJ1-2	-	-	CASSLALGLTSNYGYTF	TGTGCCAGCAGCTTAGCGCTGGGACTCACATCTAACTATGGCTACACCTTC
TRBV13	TRBJ2-4	TRBD1	-	CASSFRDRGTKNIQYF	TGTGCCAGCAGCTTCCGGGACAGGGGGACCAAAAACATTCAGTACTTC
TRBV27	TRBJ1-6	-	-	CASKNRAISSSYNSPLHF	TGTGCCAGCAAGAACAGAGCCATTTCCAGCTCCTATAATTCACCCCTCCACTTT
TRBV7-8	TRBJ1-6	TRBD1	-	CASQATGGNSPLHF	TGTGCCAGCCAAGCGACAGGGGGCAATTCACCCCTCCACTTT
TRBV27	TRBJ2-3	-	-	CASRRGSSTDTQYF	TGTGCCAGCAGGCGGGGCTCTAGCACAGATACGCAGTATTTT
TRBV7-3	TRBJ2-1	-	-	CASSLMAGLQNEQFF	TGTGCCAGCAGCTTAATGGCGGGCCTTCAAAATGAGCAGTTCTTC
TRBV11-2	TRBJ1-2	-	-	CASSFTGTSGYTF	TGTGCCAGCAGCTTCACAGGGACGAGTGGCTACACCTTC
TRBV11-2	TRBJ2-5	-	-	CASSLWGGETQYF	TGTGCCAGCAGCTTGTGGGGCGGAGAGACCCAGTACTTC
TRBV4-3	TRBJ1-3	-	few	CASSQSQGLYSGNTIYF	TGCGCCAGCAGCCAATCTCAGGGACTCTACTCTGGAAACACCATATATTTT
TRBV7-9	TRBJ2-5	-	-	CASSFVVEVGKTQYF	TGTGCCAGCAGCTTCGTCGTGGAGGTTGGAAAGACCCAGTACTTC
TRBV10-3	TRBJ2-2	-	-	CAISESIEGVGPRTGELFF	TGTGCCATCAGTGAGTCGATCGAAGGGGTTGGCCCAAGAACCGGGGAGCTGTTTTTT
TRBV5-1	TRBJ2-7	TRBD2	-	CASSTTGLAGDSYEQYF	TGCGCCAGCAGCACTACGGGACTAGCGGGAGACTCCTACGAGCAGTACTTC
TRBV19	TRBJ2-2	-	-	CAGQRTNTGELFF	TGTGCCGGCCAAAGAACGAACACCGGGGAGCTGTTTTTT
TRBV29-1	TRBJ2-3	TRBD1	-	CSVEMGQGDLDTQYF	TGCAGCGTTGAGATGGGACAGGGGGATTTAGATACGCAGTATTTT
TRBV27	TRBJ2-1	-	-	CASSGWDKALTINEQFF	TGTGCCAGCAGTGGGTGGGACAAAGCCTTGACTATCAATGAGCAGTTCTTC
TRBV14	TRBJ1-1	-	-	CASSRGLMNTEAFF	TGTGCCAGCAGCCGAGGGCTCATGAACACTGAAGCTTTCTTT
TRBV13	TRBJ2-2	-	-	CASSLGRNTGELFF	TGTGCCAGCAGCTTAGGCAGAAACACCGGGGAGCTGTTTTTT
TRBV10-3	TRBJ2-1	TRBD2	-	CAIRRGTSGGLYNEQFF	TGTGCCATCAGGAGAGGGACTAGCGGGGGCCTCTACAATGAGCAGTTCTTC
TRBV28	TRBJ1-3	TRBD1	-	CASRETGTVSGNTIYF	TGTGCCAGCAGAGAGACCGGGACAGTCTCTGGAAACACCATATATTTT
TRBV5-5	TRBJ2-5	TRBD2	-	CASSSGAGGSNRETQYF	TGTGCCAGCAGCTCTGGGGCGGGGGGCTCCAATAGGGAGACCCAGTACTTC
TRBV29-1	TRBJ2-1	TRBD1	many	CSVDGLQGASVNEQFF	TGCAGCGTTGATGGGCTACAGGGGGCATCGGTTAATGAGCAGTTCTTC
TRBV10-3	TRBJ2-2	-	-	CAISESGEEAGATGELFF	TGTGCCATCAGTGAGTCGGGAGAGGAGGCAGGGGCCACCGGGGAGCTGTTTTTT
TRBV7-2	TRBJ2-4	TRBD2	-	CAIQTPGGLAKNIQYF	TGTGCCATCCAAACGCCGGGGGGGTTAGCCAAAAACATTCAGTACTTC
TRBV5-5	TRBJ1-2	-	-	CASSLGLKSSLQDNYGYTF	TGTGCCAGCAGCTTGGGTTTAAAGTCATCGTTACAAGATAACTATGGCTACACCTTC
TRBV4-2	TRBJ2-7	TRBD1	-	CASSQSLQGSDYEQYF	TGTGCCAGCAGCCAAAGCCTACAGGGGTCAGACTACGAGCAGTACTTC
TRBV2	TRBJ2-5	-	-	CASSFTSNQETQYF	TGTGCCAGCAGTTTTACTAGCAACCAAGAGACCCAGTACTTC
TRBV7-3	TRBJ2-1	-	-	CASSLRVQGEQFF	TGTGCCAGCAGCTTAAGGGTTCAGGGGGAGCAGTTCTTC
TRBV4-3	TRBJ2-2	-	-	CASSQDVGRNTGELFF	TGCGCCAGCAGCCAAGATGTGGGCAGAAACACCGGGGAGCTGTTTTTT
TRBV2	TRBJ2-1	TRBD2	-	CASGLDSNEQFF	TGTGCCAGCGGACTAGACTCTAATGAGCAGTTCTTC
TRBV11-1	TRBJ1-2	-	-	CASSLSLNYGYTF	TGTGCCAGCAGCTTGTCCCTAAACTATGGCTACACCTTC
TRBV4-3	TRBJ2-1	-	-	CASSQDPDNSYNEQFF	TGCGCCAGCAGCCAAGACCCCGACAACTCCTACAATGAGCAGTTCTTC
TRBV15	TRBJ2-3	TRBD2	-	CATSRDGGANTDTQYF	TGTGCCACCAGCAGAGACGGGGGGGCAAACACAGATACGCAGTATTTT
TRBV11-3	TRBJ2-1	TRBD2	-	CASSLAGGLNEQFF	TGTGCCAGCAGCCTAGCGGGGGGGCTCAATGAGCAGTTCTTC
TRBV12-5	TRBJ1-2	-	once	CASGFEMTGGPYYGYTF	TGTGCTAGTGGTTTTGAGATGACCGGGGGGCCTTACTATGGCTACACCTTC
TRBV15	TRBJ1-2	TRBD1	-	CATSRELAGQGTYGYTF	TGTGCCACCAGCAGAGAGTTAGCGGGACAGGGTACCTATGGCTACACCTTC
TRBV27	TRBJ2-2	TRBD2	-	CASTPTSGITGELFF	TGTGCCAGCACCCCGACTAGCGGCATTACCGGGGAGCTGTTTTTT
TRBV28	TRBJ2-3	-	-	CASSPSAGFVDTQYF	TGTGCCAGCAGCCCAAGCGCGGGGTTTGTGGATACGCAGTATTTT
TRBV9	TRBJ1-6	TRBD1	-	CASSVLQGNSPLHF	TGTGCCAGCAGCGTATTACAGGGGAATTCACCCCTCCACTTT